These T cell receptor beta chains were read from a single sample in a study of a mutant IDH1 vaccine in newly diagnosed glioma. Data came from immunoSEQ multiplex PCR; TCRdb stores just in-frame clones and leaves some out. The sample lists 40,000 to 55,000 clones, 79% occurring once. These receptors are not linked to any known antigen. The specimen was PBMCs, collected from a glioma patient whose treatment included an IDH1 peptide vaccine. All receptors come from a man aged 40-55 years with glioma. The CDR3 runs from the conserved cysteine through the conserved F or W. The D gene is left open where the match is weak. A row's size may be missing; if present it is once, few, many or a size class.

V gene,D gene,J gene,clone size,CDR3 protein,CDR3 DNA
TRBV6-5,TRBD1,TRBJ2-5,.,CASSRGTGGQYF,TGTGCCAGCAGTAGGGGAACAGGGGGCCAGTACTTC
TRBV15,.,TRBJ2-5,.,CATSRDAGTETQYF,TGTGCCACCAGCAGAGATGCGGGGACGGAGACCCAGTACTTC
TRBV5-6,.,TRBJ2-1,.,CASSFYNEQFF,TGTGCCAGCAGCTTCTACAATGAGCAGTTCTTC
TRBV14,TRBD1,TRBJ1-6,.,CASSQDSRDRAERSPLHF,TGTGCCAGCAGCCAAGACTCCCGGGACAGGGCGGAACGGTCACCCCTCCACTTT
TRBV27,.,TRBJ1-1,.,CASRLGAGPGTEAFF,TGTGCCAGCAGGCTAGGTGCGGGGCCAGGGACTGAAGCTTTCTTT
TRBV7-3,.,TRBJ2-2,.,CASSPNAGETGELFF,TGTGCCAGCAGCCCAAACGCAGGGGAAACCGGGGAGCTGTTTTTT
TRBV9,.,TRBJ1-2,few,CASSTGRSPLYGYTF,TGTGCCAGCAGCACTGGACGGAGCCCATTATATGGCTACACCTTC
TRBV18,TRBD1,TRBJ2-7,.,CASSPGTGASYEQYF,TGTGCCAGCTCACCCGGGACAGGGGCATCCTACGAGCAGTACTTC
TRBV19,TRBD1,TRBJ2-7,few,CASSSGQVAYEQYF,TGTGCCAGTAGTTCGGGACAGGTTGCCTACGAGCAGTACTTC
TRBV6-1,.,TRBJ1-2,.,CASSPVDVDYGYTF,TGTGCCAGCAGCCCGGTGGACGTAGACTATGGCTACACCTTC
TRBV13,.,TRBJ1-1,.,CASSLTRGTEAFF,TGTGCCAGCAGCTTAACGCGGGGCACTGAAGCTTTCTTT
TRBV2,.,TRBJ1-3,.,CASRAQLSGNTIYF,TGTGCCAGCAGGGCCCAGCTTTCTGGAAACACCATATATTTT
TRBV30,.,TRBJ2-7,.,CAWPPRRPVPGEQYF,TGTGCCTGGCCGCCTAGGAGACCGGTACCTGGGGAGCAGTACTTC